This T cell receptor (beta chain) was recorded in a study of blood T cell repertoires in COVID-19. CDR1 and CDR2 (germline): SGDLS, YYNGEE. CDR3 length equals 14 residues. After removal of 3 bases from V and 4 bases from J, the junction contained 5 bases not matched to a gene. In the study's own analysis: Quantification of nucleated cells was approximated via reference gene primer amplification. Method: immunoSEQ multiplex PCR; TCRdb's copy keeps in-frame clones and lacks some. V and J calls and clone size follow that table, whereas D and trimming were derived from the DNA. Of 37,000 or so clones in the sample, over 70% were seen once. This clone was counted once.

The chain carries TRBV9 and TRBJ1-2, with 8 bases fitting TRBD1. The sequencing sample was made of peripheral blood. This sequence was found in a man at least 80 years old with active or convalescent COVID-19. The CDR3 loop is CASSDGQGIYGYTF. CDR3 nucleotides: TGTGCCAGCAGCGACGGACAGGGAATCTATGGCTACACCTTC.